This T cell receptor (beta chain) was captured in a study of circulating and synovial CD4+ cells in juvenile arthritis. Per germline, CDR1 SGHAT and CDR2 FQNNGV. Germline trimming cut 5 bases from V and 5 bases from J; bases unmatched to any gene: 13. This CDR3 comprises 17 residues. The study's findings and limits: Compared with bulk blood, circulating pathogenic-like lymphocytes shared substantially more CDR3 sequences with synovial T cells. CPL and bulk CD4 samples differed at least tenfold in T cell genomes. Diversity here was lower than in bulk blood CD4 cells. Measured synovium overlap likely understates the true shared repertoire.

Sequenced by immunoSEQ multiplex PCR; TCRdb stores in-frame clones only, minus some. This table holds thousands of clones, around 83% found once. This clone was observed a single time. Its antigen is not known. The sequence was collected from a human donor with juvenile idiopathic arthritis. The chain carries TRBV11-2 and TRBJ2-3; TRBD2 matches at 10 bases. The sequencing input was CD4+ T cells from synovial fluid. The CDR3 bases are TGTGCCAGCAGCCAGCGACCCGGGACTAGCGTACAAGATACGCAGTATTTT. Amino acids: CASSQRPGTSVQDTQYF. Based on the CDR3 plus reference TRBV11-2 and TRBJ2-3, the full variable domain is EAGVAQSPRYKIIEKRQSVAFWCNPISGHATLYWYQQILGQGPKLLIQFQNNGVVDDSQLPKDRFSAERLKGVDSTLKIQPAKLEDSAVYLCASSQRPGTSVQDTQYFGPGTRLTVL.